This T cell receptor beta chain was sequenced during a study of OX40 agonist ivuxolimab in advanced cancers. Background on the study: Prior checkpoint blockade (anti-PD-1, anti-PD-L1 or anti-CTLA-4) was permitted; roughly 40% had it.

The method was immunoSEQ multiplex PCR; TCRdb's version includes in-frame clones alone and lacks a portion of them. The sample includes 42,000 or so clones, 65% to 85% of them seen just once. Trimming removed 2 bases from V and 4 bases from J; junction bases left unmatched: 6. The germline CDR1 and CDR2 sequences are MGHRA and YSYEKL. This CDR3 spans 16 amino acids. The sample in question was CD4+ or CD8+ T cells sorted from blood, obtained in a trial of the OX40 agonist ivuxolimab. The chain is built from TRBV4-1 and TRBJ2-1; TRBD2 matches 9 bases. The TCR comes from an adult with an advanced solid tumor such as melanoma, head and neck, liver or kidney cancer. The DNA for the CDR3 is TGCGCCAGCAGCCAACCCCAGCGGGGGGATTACAATGAGCAGTTCTTC. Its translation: CASSQPQRGDYNEQFF.